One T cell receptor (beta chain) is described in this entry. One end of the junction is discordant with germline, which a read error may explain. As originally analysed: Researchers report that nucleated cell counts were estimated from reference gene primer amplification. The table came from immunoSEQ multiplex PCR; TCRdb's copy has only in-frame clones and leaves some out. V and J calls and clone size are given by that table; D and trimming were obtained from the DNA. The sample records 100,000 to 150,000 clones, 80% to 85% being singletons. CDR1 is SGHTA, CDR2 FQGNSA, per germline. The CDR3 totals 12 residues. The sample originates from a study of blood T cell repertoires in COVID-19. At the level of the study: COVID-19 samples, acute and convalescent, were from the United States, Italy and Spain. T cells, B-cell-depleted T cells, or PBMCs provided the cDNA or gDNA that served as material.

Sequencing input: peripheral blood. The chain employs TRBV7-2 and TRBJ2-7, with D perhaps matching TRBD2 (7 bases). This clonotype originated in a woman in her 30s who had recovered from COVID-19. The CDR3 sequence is CASSLTGTMPLF. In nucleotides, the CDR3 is TGTGCCAGCAGCTTAACAGGGACTATGCCACTTTTC.